The 20 T cell receptor beta chains presented below share a single source sample, sequenced in a study of T cells after yellow fever vaccination. In TCRdb, the 5' RACE reads were re-called with MiXCR into one record per CDR3 protein. The sample records about 340,000 distinct CDR3 sequences, approximately 12% being singletons. The starting material was CD4+ T cells sorted from PBMCs, obtained 15 days after the yellow fever booster vaccination. The receptors shown here come from a man younger than 35 who received the YFV17D yellow fever vaccine.

This clonotype was recorded a few times. The chain carries TRBV28 and TRBJ2-5; 7 nucleotides line up with TRBD2. The V gene's germline CDR1 is MDHEN and CDR2 SYDVKM. After removal of 7 bases from V and 5 bases from J, the junction contained 10 bases not matched to a gene. The CDR3 extends over 14 amino acids. The CDR3 nucleotides are TGTGCCAGCACCAAGACTAGCTTGGGCGAGACCCAGTACTTC. It yields the protein CASTKTSLGETQYF. The whole variable domain, remainder taken from reference TRBV28 and TRBJ2-5, is DVKVTQSSRYLVKRTGEKVFLECVQDMDHENMFWYRQDPGLGLRLIYFSYDVKMKEKGDIPEGYSVSREKKERFSLILESASTNQTSMYLCASTKTSLGETQYFGPGTRLLVL.

This clonotype was counted ten times or more. The V call is TRBV10-2, the J call TRBJ2-5, with 16 bases identical to TRBD2. With V trimmed by 6 bases and J by 4 bases, 2 bases remained unmatched. This CDR3 is built from 15 residues. The germline V gene encodes CDR1 WSHSY and CDR2 SAAADI. DNA for the CDR3: TGCGCCAGCAGGGGACTAGCGGGGGGGCGAGAGACCCAGTACTTC. This codes for CASRGLAGGRETQYF.

This clonotype appeared a few times. The chain carries TRBV7-3 and TRBJ1-2; 8 bases are a match to TRBD1. Germline-derived CDR1 and CDR2 are SGHTA and FQGTGA. Trimming cost V 2 bases and J 5 bases; bases outside gene matches: 7. CDR3 size: 15 residues. In DNA, the CDR3 is TGTGCCAGCAGCTTATCACGGACAGGGACTTATGGCTACACCTTC. Translated, it gives CASSLSRTGTYGYTF.

This clonotype was seen only a few times. The chain uses TRBV6-5 and TRBJ2-5; 10 nucleotides match TRBD2. Trimming cost V 6 bases and J 2 bases; bases outside gene matches: 9. The CDR3 is 16 amino acids. The germline CDR1 and CDR2 sequences are MNHEY and SVGAGI. Here the CDR3 DNA reads TGTGCCAGCAGACAGTCTAGCGGGGGAGTACAAGAGACCCAGTACTTC. This codes for CASRQSSGGVQETQYF.

This sequence joins TRBV11-3 and TRBJ2-2; the D is unclear. V gave up 5 bases and J gave up 0 bases, with 7 bases separating them. This CDR3 contains 14 residues. The V gene's germline CDR1 is SGHNT and CDR2 YENEEA. The CDR3 is CASSPLTNTGELFF. The CDR3 DNA is TGTGCCAGCAGCCCGCTCACGAACACCGGGGAGCTGTTTTTT. The complete variable domain, with remaining parts taken from reference TRBV11-3 and TRBJ2-2, reads EAGVVQSPRYKIIEKKQPVAFWCNPISGHNTLYWYLQNLGQGPELLIRYENEEAVDDSQLPKDRFSAERLKGVDSTLKIQPAELGDSAVYLCASSPLTNTGELFFGEGSRLTVL.

This clonotype was counted only a few times. The junction shows a germline mismatch at one end, possibly a read error. The rearrangement joins TRBV10-3 to TRBJ2-1; D might be TRBD1 (6 bases). This CDR3 is 15 amino acids long. CDR1 is ENHRY and CDR2 is SYGVKD in the germline V gene. The CDR3 coding sequence is TGTGCCATCAGTGAGTCGAAGGGGACAAGCAATGAGCTGTTCTTC. This gives the protein CAISESKGTSNELFF.

A few counts support this clonotype. J is TRBJ2-1 and V is TRBV7-3; tentatively, D is TRBD1 (6 bases). V gave up 5 bases and J gave up 6 bases, with 17 bases separating them. CDR1 and CDR2 from the germline V gene are SGHTA and FQGTGA. The CDR3 contains 15 residues. CDR3: CASSPPSGTSNEQFF. As DNA, the CDR3 is TGTGCCAGCAGCCCGCCATCCGGGACAAGCAATGAGCAGTTCTTC.

This clonotype was seen many times. The gene calls are TRBV12-3 or TRBV12-4 and TRBJ1-6; 10 nucleotides line up with TRBD1. The V and J ends lost 7 bases and 9 bases, in that order; junction bases with no gene match: 6. The CDR3 has 14 amino acids. The CDR3 region has the DNA TGTGCCAGCACCCGCGGGACAGGGGCTTCACCCCTCCACTTT. This sequence encodes CASTRGTGASPLHF.

This clonotype has more than one count but fewer than ten. J is TRBJ1-2 and V is TRBV3-1; 8 bases map to TRBD1. The CDR3 spans 14 residues. Looked up from germline, CDR1 is LGHDT and CDR2 is YNNKEL (reference sequence). Germline trimming cut 0 bases from V and 8 bases from J; bases unmatched to any gene: 5. Here the CDR3 DNA reads TGTGCCAGCAGCCAAGAGGACAGGGTTTTGGGCTACACCTTC. Translation gives CASSQEDRVLGYTF. Variable domain in full (rest from reference TRBV3-1 and TRBJ1-2): DTAVSQTPKYLVTQMGNDKSIKCEQNLGHDTMYWYKQDSKKFLKIMFSYNNKELIINETVPNRFSPKSPDKAHLNLHINSLELGDSAVYFCASSQEDRVLGYTFGSGTRLTVV.

The sample holds many counts of this clonotype. V is TRBV24-1 and J is TRBJ2-2; 9 bases are shared with TRBD1. The V and J ends lost 1 base and 6 bases, in that order; junction bases with no gene match: 5. The V gene's germline CDR1 is KGHDR and CDR2 SFDVKD. The CDR3 is made up of 16 amino acids. CDR3 DNA: TGTGCCACCAGTGATTTCCTGGGACAGGGTGCCGGGGAGCTGTTTTTT. Translated: CATSDFLGQGAGELFF.

This clonotype was counted only a few times. This chain uses TRBV5-1 with TRBJ1-3; D not resolved. The germline V and J ends were trimmed by 8 bases and 6 bases, with 6 bases remaining between them. The V gene's germline CDR1 is SGHRS and CDR2 YFSETQ. This CDR3 spans 10 amino acids. Written as DNA, the CDR3 is TGCGCCAGAACTGTAAACACCATATATTTT. Its translation: CARTVNTIYF.

The chain employs TRBV6-5 and TRBJ1-3; D is undetermined. V was pared by 0 bases and J by 4 bases, with 7 bases between. The CDR3 runs to 14 residues. Germline CDR1 reads MNHEY; CDR2 reads SVGAGI. The CDR3 region has the DNA TGTGCCAGCAGTTACTCGTCGGCGGGAAACACCATATATTTT. This codes for CASSYSSAGNTIYF.

The chain recombines TRBV6-2 or TRBV6-3 with TRBJ1-4; no reliable D call. The CDR3 totals 16 residues. The germline V and J ends were trimmed by 9 bases and 0 bases, with 17 bases remaining between them. CDR1 and CDR2 (germline): MNHEY, SVGEGT. In DNA, the CDR3 is TGTGCCAGTCAATCTCACAGCTCCGCAACTAATGAAAAACTGTTTTTT. Amino acids: CASQSHSSATNEKLFF.

This clonotype occurred a few times. The rearrangement uses TRBV25-1 and TRBJ1-6; D perhaps matches TRBD1 (6 bases). The V end lost 7 bases, the J end lost 0 bases, and 13 bases lay between the germline ends. Germline CDR1 reads MGHDK; CDR2 reads SYGVNS. CDR3 length: 16 residues. CDR3 in amino acids: CASMEQGSSYNSPLHF. The CDR3 DNA reads as TGTGCCAGCATGGAGCAGGGGAGCTCCTATAATTCACCCCTCCACTTT.

This clonotype has a handful of counts. This chain uses TRBV20-1 with TRBJ2-3; 9 bases fit TRBD2. V was clipped by 6 bases and J by 2 bases; unmatched bases: 6. CDR1 is DFQATT and CDR2 is SNEGSKA in the germline V gene (reference sequence). This CDR3 is built from 14 residues. CDR3 nucleotides: TGCAGTGCAATTCTAGCGGGGATCACAGATACGCAGTATTTT. It encodes CSAILAGITDTQYF.

This clonotype was counted only a few times. This chain links TRBV12-3 or TRBV12-4 with TRBJ2-2, with D uncertain. The CDR3 covers 13 residues. V was shortened by 3 bases and J by 5 bases, with 7 bases between the two germline ends. Written as DNA, the CDR3 is TGTGCCAGCAGTTTTCTGGTGACCGGGGAGCTGTTTTTT. This encodes CASSFLVTGELFF.

J is TRBJ2-1 and V is TRBV2; 7 bases are shared with TRBD1. The trim removed 3 bases at V and 12 bases at J, leaving 5 bases unmatched. CDR3 length equals 12 residues. CDR1 and CDR2 (germline): SNHLY, FYNNEI. The CDR3 DNA is TGTGCCAGCAGTGAGGACAGGCCTGGGCAGTTCTTC. This encodes CASSEDRPGQFF.

This clonotype was seen ten or more times. The chain has TRBV5-5 and TRBJ2-4, with D possibly being TRBD2 (6 bases). The CDR3 contains 15 residues. CDR1 SGHKS and CDR2 YYEKEE come from the germline V gene (reference sequence). Trimming removed 4 bases at V and 6 bases at J, with 17 bases between. The CDR3 sequence: CASSIGGDGRNIQYF. In DNA form, the CDR3 reads TGTGCCAGCAGCATTGGCGGGGACGGTAGAAACATTCAGTACTTC.

This clonotype has more than one count but fewer than ten. CDR3 sequence reads: CASSQGVGEKLFF. In DNA form, the CDR3 reads TGTGCCAGCAGCCAGGGGGTTGGTGAAAAACTGTTTTTT. The chain carries TRBV7-3 and TRBJ1-4; the match to TRBD1 covers 7 bases. CDR3 size: 13 residues. After removal of 5 bases from V and 7 bases from J, the junction contained 4 bases not matched to a gene. CDR1 is SGHTA and CDR2 is FQGTGA in the germline V gene.

This clonotype has more than one count but fewer than ten. The chain links TRBV2 to TRBJ2-1; 7 bases align to TRBD1. The CDR3 covers 15 residues. From germline, CDR1 is SNHLY and CDR2 FYNNEI. V gave up 6 bases and J gave up 12 bases; unmatched junction bases: 17. Here the CDR3 reads CASRRTGTVPVGQFF. Written as DNA, the CDR3 is TGTGCCAGCAGGCGGACCGGGACAGTGCCCGTGGGGCAGTTCTTC.